A single sample is the source of the 25 T cell receptor beta chains below, sequenced in a study of blood T cell repertoires in COVID-19. Measured with immunoSEQ multiplex PCR; TCRdb has only the in-frame clones, and not every one. The sample has around 49,000 clones, roughly 82% seen once. Source material: peripheral blood. The receptors were sampled from an older woman with acute or convalescent COVID-19.

A single count supports this clone. This chain links TRBV4-2 with TRBJ2-7, with TRBD2 as a possible D gene (5 bases). This CDR3 spans 15 amino acids. Trimming took 0 bases from V and 1 from J, leaving 10 bases between them. The V gene's germline CDR1 is LGHNA and CDR2 YNFKEQ. This chain's CDR3 is CASSQDSGPSYEQYF. CDR3 DNA: TGTGCCAGCAGCCAAGACAGCGGACCTTCCTACGAGCAGTACTTC.

CDR3 in amino acids: CASSRGDRVDGYTF. DNA for the CDR3: TGTGCCAGTAGTCGAGGGGACAGGGTGGATGGCTACACCTTC. This chain uses TRBV19 with TRBJ1-2, with 9 bases fitting TRBD1. The CDR3 has 14 residues. Germline V gene sequence: CDR1 LNHDA, CDR2 SQIVND (reference sequence). Germline trimming cut 5 bases from V and 6 bases from J; bases unmatched to any gene: 7.

The rearrangement uses TRBV4-2 and TRBJ2-1; maybe TRBD2 (7 bases). Germline CDR1 reads LGHNA; CDR2 reads YNFKEQ. The CDR3 contains 14 residues. Trimming removed 1 base from V and 8 bases from J, with 12 bases in between. CDR3 residues: CASSQGGAGDEQFF. Written as DNA, the CDR3 is TGTGCCAGCAGCCAAGGGGGGGCGGGGGATGAGCAGTTCTTC.

This chain connects TRBV4-2 to TRBJ1-2; D gene ambiguous. Germline V gives CDR1 LGHNA, CDR2 YNFKEQ. The CDR3 covers 16 residues. V gave up 0 bases and J gave up 5 bases, with 16 bases separating them. The CDR3 loop is CASSQDLTQFVYGYTF. The CDR3 nucleotides are TGTGCCAGCAGCCAAGATTTAACGCAGTTCGTTTATGGCTACACCTTC.

This clone was seen more than once but under ten times. The chain is built from TRBV6-5 and TRBJ2-3; the match to TRBD1 covers 7 bases. The trim removed 10 bases at V and 3 bases at J, leaving 7 bases unmatched. CDR1 and CDR2 from the germline V gene are MNHEY and SVGAGI. This CDR3 is 13 amino acids long. The CDR3 DNA sequence: TGTGCCACCGGGACAGTGGCTACAGATACGCAGTATTTT. This translates into CATGTVATDTQYF.

This chain connects TRBV19 to TRBJ2-7; 12 bases match TRBD2. Unmatched junction bases numbered 2, after V lost 6 bases and J lost 2 bases. Per the germline V gene, CDR1 is LNHDA and CDR2 is SQIVND (reference sequence). The CDR3 sequence is 14 residues long. The CDR3 nucleotides are TGTGCCAGTAGCTGGACTAGCGGGACCTACGAGCAGTACTTC. Protein: CASSWTSGTYEQYF.

The J gene is TRBJ1-3, the V gene TRBV9; 9 positions agree with TRBD1. Per the germline V gene, CDR1 is SGDLS and CDR2 is YYNGEE. This CDR3 contains 17 residues. Trimming removed 4 bases from V and 0 bases from J; junction bases left unmatched: 8. The CDR3 nucleotides read TGTGCCAGCAGCCCCGGACAGGGGATTTACTCTGGAAACACCATATATTTT. Residues: CASSPGQGIYSGNTIYF.

This chain links TRBV3-1 (or the pseudogene TRBV3-2) with TRBJ2-1; 8 nucleotides match TRBD1. Germline CDR1 reads LGHDT; CDR2 reads YNNKEL (reference sequence). This CDR3 is 13 amino acids long. Unmatched junction bases numbered 3, after V lost 1 base and J lost 10 bases. The CDR3 coding sequence is TGTGCCAGCAGCCAAGCAGGGGGCAGGGAGCAGTTCTTC. Translating it yields CASSQAGGREQFF.

The gene calls are TRBV14 and TRBJ1-2, with 9 bases matching TRBD1. CDR3 length: 16 residues. Germline V gene sequence: CDR1 SGHDN, CDR2 FVKESK. The J segment lost 3 bases and the V segment lost 1 base, leaving 6 bases of the junction unmatched. The CDR3 DNA sequence: TGTGCCAGCAGCCAAGGGAGGGACAGGGTTGACTATGGCTACACCTTC. Amino acids: CASSQGRDRVDYGYTF.

The chain couples TRBV18 to TRBJ1-5; the D gene is possibly TRBD1 (5 bases). Per the germline V gene, CDR1 is KGHSH and CDR2 is LQKENI. V gave up 5 bases and J gave up 7 bases, with 12 bases separating them. The CDR3 extends over 13 amino acids. CDR3 protein: CASSKGDGQPQHF. Here the CDR3 DNA reads TGTGCCAGCTCAAAAGGGGATGGCCAGCCCCAGCATTTT.

The table lists this clone with a count of one. This chain connects TRBV6-7 to TRBJ2-5, with D tentatively TRBD1 (6 bases). TRBV6-7 is an ORF for which the function is uncertain. The V end was cut by 0 bases, the J end by 0 bases, with 14 bases between. CDR3 length: 17 amino acids. For the CDR3, the DNA is TGTGCCAGCAGTTACTCTCAAAAGACAGGCGACCAAGAGACCCAGTACTTC. This codes for CASSYSQKTGDQETQYF.

The CDR3 sequence is CASSQGLTSRNEQFF. CDR3 bases: TGTGCCAGCAGCCAAGGACTTACGTCGAGGAATGAGCAGTTCTTC. This chain links TRBV3-1 (or the pseudogene TRBV3-2) with TRBJ2-1; D is unresolved. Germline values: CDR1 LGHDT, CDR2 YNNKEL (reference sequence). The V gene lost 1 base and the J gene lost 7 bases, with 14 bases spanning the gap. The CDR3 loop spans 15 amino acids.

The J gene is TRBJ1-1, the V gene TRBV27; 10 bases line up with TRBD1. CDR3 length: 17 amino acids. After removal of 3 bases from V and 5 bases from J, the junction contained 12 bases not matched to a gene. Per germline, CDR1 MNHEY and CDR2 SMNVEV (reference sequence). The chain's CDR3 is CASSFTATGGLITEAFF. The CDR3 nucleotides read TGTGCCAGCAGTTTTACAGCGACAGGGGGCTTGATAACTGAAGCTTTCTTT.

The rearrangement joins TRBV5-4 to TRBJ2-3; D might be TRBD2 (7 bases). This CDR3 spans 14 amino acids. Trimming removed 4 bases at V and 3 bases at J, with 12 bases between. Germline V gene sequence: CDR1 SGHNT, CDR2 YYREEE (reference sequence). The CDR3 DNA reads as TGTGCCAGCAGCCGGAGGGGGGGAACAGATACGCAGTATTTT. Its protein is CASSRRGGTDTQYF.

This chain links TRBV15 with TRBJ2-1, with 8 bases fitting TRBD1. In germline, CDR1 is LNHNV, CDR2 YYDKDF (reference sequence). The CDR3 length is 18 residues. The J segment lost 8 bases and the V segment lost 1 base, leaving 16 bases of the junction unmatched. The CDR3 bases are TGTGCCACCAGCAGAGGCGAGGCAGGGGGCGTCCGGTGGGATGAGCAGTTCTTC. Protein product: CATSRGEAGGVRWDEQFF.

The chain carries TRBV24-1 and TRBJ2-1, with a weak D call TRBD1 (6 bases). The CDR3 consists of 11 residues. Between the trimmed V and J ends, which lost 8 bases and 10 bases, there was a span of 11 bases. Germline V gives CDR1 KGHDR, CDR2 SFDVKD. As DNA, the CDR3 is TGTGCCACCATGGGGGCCTCAGAGCAGTTCTTC. Translation: CATMGASEQFF.

This clone was seen only a few times. The CDR3 region has the DNA TGTGCCAGCAGCGCCGCCAGGAGCACAGATACGCAGTATTTT. It yields the protein CASSAARSTDTQYF. The V call is TRBV7-3, the J call TRBJ2-3, with D unclear. Trimming took off 5 bases at V and 0 bases at J, with 9 bases between the two ends. CDR1 and CDR2 (germline): SGHTA, FQGTGA. This CDR3 spans 14 amino acids.

This rearrangement joins TRBV15 to TRBJ2-5, with 8 bases fitting TRBD2. The V gene's germline CDR1 is LNHNV and CDR2 YYDKDF (reference sequence). Germline trimming cut 2 bases from V and 2 bases from J; bases unmatched to any gene: 7. The CDR3 spans 16 residues. The CDR3 is CATSRNRGTRQETQYF. DNA for the CDR3: TGTGCCACCAGCAGAAACCGCGGGACTAGGCAAGAGACCCAGTACTTC. Full variable domain (missing parts from reference TRBV15 and TRBJ2-5): DAMVIQNPRYQVTQFGKPVTLSCSQTLNHNVMYWYQQKSSQAPKLLFHYYDKDFNNEADTPDNFQSRRPNTSFCFLDIRSPGLGDTAMYLCATSRNRGTRQETQYFGPGTRLLVL.

V is TRBV24-1 and J is TRBJ2-3; D gene ambiguous. The CDR3 totals 16 residues. Germline values: CDR1 KGHDR, CDR2 SFDVKD. Trimming left V 4 bases short and J 0 bases short, with 13 bases between. This CDR3 is CATSEVPGFSTDTQYF. CDR3 DNA: TGTGCCACCAGTGAAGTCCCCGGGTTTAGCACAGATACGCAGTATTTT.

This clone has a single count. The V call is TRBV21-1, the J call TRBJ2-3; the D call of TRBD2 is as the table states it, not checked on the DNA. TRBV21-1 is designated a pseudogene. The CDR3 length is 13 residues. DNA of the CDR3: TGTGCCAGCAGCAAATCCCTAGTGGATACGCAGTATTTT. This codes for CASSKSLVDTQYF.

The chain combines TRBV6-5 with TRBJ2-1; TRBD2 agrees at 7 bases. V shed 5 bases and J 3 bases; nucleotides not matched to a gene: 7. CDR3 length equals 15 residues. In germline, CDR1 is MNHEY, CDR2 SVGAGI. The CDR3 region is CASSTTSEYYNEQFF. The CDR3 DNA follows: TGTGCCAGCAGTACAACTAGCGAGTACTACAATGAGCAGTTCTTC.

This clone appeared once. A junction boundary mismatches the germline segment, possibly from a read error. This sequence joins TRBV6-6 and TRBJ1-6; 7 nucleotides line up with TRBD1. CDR3 length equals 16 residues. Germline CDR1 and CDR2: MNHNY and SVGAGI (reference sequence). The CDR3 sequence: CASSFRQGSHNSPLHF. The CDR3 region has the DNA TGTGCCAGCAGTTTCAGACAGGGCTCCCATAATTCACCCCTCCACTTT.

This chain uses TRBV2 with TRBJ1-5, with 12 bases aligning to TRBD1. The CDR3 contains 15 residues. CDR1 is SNHLY and CDR2 is FYNNEI in the germline V gene. The V and J ends lost 6 bases and 4 bases, in that order; junction bases with no gene match: 4. CDR3 in amino acids: CASRSGQGANQPQHF. CDR3 DNA sequence: TGTGCCAGCAGGTCGGGACAGGGGGCGAATCAGCCCCAGCATTTT.

The V and J genes are TRBV18 and TRBJ2-5; no definite D call. Germline CDR1 reads KGHSH; CDR2 reads LQKENI. The CDR3 totals 11 residues. V dropped 6 bases and J dropped 2 bases, with 4 bases sitting between them. Here the CDR3 reads CASSLQETQYF. The CDR3, as DNA: TGTGCCAGCTCGTTACAAGAGACCCAGTACTTC.

Written as DNA, the CDR3 is TGTGCCAGTGTCCCGGGACAGCGTAACTATGGCTACACCTTC. Encoded protein: CASVPGQRNYGYTF. The chain has TRBV2 and TRBJ1-2; 7 bases line up with TRBD1. Germline values: CDR1 SNHLY, CDR2 FYNNEI. The junction had 8 bases not matched to a gene; V was cut back by 9 bases and J by 1 base. The length of the CDR3 is 14 residues.